Described below is a single T cell receptor beta chain sequence and its context. Germline CDR1 MNHEY, CDR2 SVGAGI. Unmatched junction bases numbered 5, after V lost 2 bases and J lost 3 bases. The CDR3 loop spans 15 amino acids. The data are from a study of shared clonotypes between healthy human individuals. For each subset, genomic DNA was distributed in equal portions over several immunoSEQ plates. The repertoire was sequenced with immunoSEQ multiplex PCR; TCRdb's copy has only in-frame clones and lacks some. Of approximately 1.1 million clones listed, about 84% were seen once; the top ten hold approximately 0.5%.

The receptor was isolated from a man younger than 35 in good health. Some clones in this sample may be carry-over from other donors' samples. The specimen sequenced was memory CD4+ T cells from PBMCs. Sample subset: CD45RA-negative fraction. V and J are TRBV6-5 and TRBJ2-7; 9 nucleotides align to TRBD1. CDR3 DNA: TGTGCCAGCAGTTACGACAGGGGGAGTAACTACGAGCAGTACTTC. Translating it yields CASSYDRGSNYEQYF.